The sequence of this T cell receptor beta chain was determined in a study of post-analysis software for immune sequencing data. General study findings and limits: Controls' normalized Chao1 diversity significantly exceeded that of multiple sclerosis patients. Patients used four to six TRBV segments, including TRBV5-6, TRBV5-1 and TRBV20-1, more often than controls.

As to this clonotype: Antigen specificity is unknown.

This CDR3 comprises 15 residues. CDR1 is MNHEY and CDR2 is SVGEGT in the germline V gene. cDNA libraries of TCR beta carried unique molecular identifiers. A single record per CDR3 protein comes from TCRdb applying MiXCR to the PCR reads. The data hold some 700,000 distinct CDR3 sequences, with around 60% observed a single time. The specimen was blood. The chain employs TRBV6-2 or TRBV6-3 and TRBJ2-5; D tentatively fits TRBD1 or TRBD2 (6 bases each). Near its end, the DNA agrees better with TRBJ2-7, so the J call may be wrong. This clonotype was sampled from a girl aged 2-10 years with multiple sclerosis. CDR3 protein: CASSPGGGTTYEQYF. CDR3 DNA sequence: TGTGCCAGCAGTCCTGGGGGCGGGACAACCTACGAGCAGTACTTC.